Below are 17 T cell receptor beta chains sequenced from a single sample in a study of PD-L1 blockade in urothelial cancer. Sample time point: peripheral blood 6 weeks after treatment start. Clones were sequenced by immunoSEQ multiplex PCR, and TCRdb holds only the in-frame ones, with some missing. The sample lists 50,000 or so clones; about 85% were seen once. The starting material was PBMCs, obtained around atezolizumab (anti-PD-L1) treatment. The receptors shown here come from a man over 45 with urothelial cancer.

On this clone: One end of the junction varies from germline; a read error may be responsible. This rearrangement joins TRBV6-1 to TRBJ2-4; D possibly corresponds to TRBD2 (5 bases). CDR1 and CDR2 (germline): MNHNS, SASEGT. This CDR3 region has 12 residues. DNA for the CDR3: TGTGCCAGCAGTGAAGCCCCTGTCGGGGAAAGCTTC. This sequence encodes CASSEAPVGESF.

J is TRBJ2-5 and V is TRBV6-5, with 9 bases fitting TRBD2. The CDR3 runs 13 residues. After removal of 8 bases from V and 5 bases from J, the junction contained 6 bases not matched to a gene. Germline lookup yields CDR1 MNHEY and CDR2 SVGAGI. The CDR3 nucleotides are TGTGCCAGCTCTGGAGCGGGAGGTGAGACCCAGTACTTC. Residues: CASSGAGGETQYF.

The chain combines TRBV7-6 with TRBJ2-1; 7 bases line up with TRBD2. Germline CDR1 and CDR2: SGHVS and FNYEAQ. J was trimmed by 7 bases and V by 3 bases; bases with no gene match: 6. This CDR3 is built from 14 residues. CDR3 nucleotide sequence: TGTGCCAGCAGCTTGCGCCGGGGGGAAAATGAGCAGTTCTTC. Protein product: CASSLRRGENEQFF.

V and J are TRBV5-1 and TRBJ1-1, with D perhaps TRBD1 (5 bases). Trimming shortened V by 1 base and J by 0 bases, and 13 bases separated the two germline ends. Germline V lookup: CDR1 SGHRS, CDR2 YFSETQ. The length of the CDR3 is 16 residues. The chain's CDR3 is CASSLSSGGLNTEAFF. Here the CDR3 DNA reads TGCGCCAGCAGCTTGAGTTCGGGGGGTTTGAACACTGAAGCTTTCTTT.

The chain uses TRBV27 and TRBJ1-1; 9 bases align to TRBD1. V shed 8 bases and J 5 bases; nucleotides not matched to a gene: 12. The germline V gene has CDR1 MNHEY and CDR2 SMNVEV (reference sequence). The CDR3 covers 15 residues. The chain's CDR3 is CASRWVTGGGTEAFF. CDR3 nucleotide sequence: TGTGCCAGCCGTTGGGTTACAGGGGGCGGAACTGAAGCTTTCTTT.

This clone was picked up a small number of times. The chain combines TRBV9 with TRBJ2-2, with TRBD2 as a possible D gene (5 bases). The CDR3 has 16 amino acids. The germline gives CDR1 SGDLS, CDR2 YYNGEE. V lost 0 bases and J 3 bases, leaving 12 bases between the germline ends. The chain's CDR3 is CASSVDRGPDTGELFF. The CDR3 DNA reads as TGTGCCAGCAGCGTAGACCGAGGGCCAGACACCGGGGAGCTGTTTTTT.

The chain has TRBV6-4 and TRBJ2-7; 8 bases align to TRBD1. J lost 7 bases, V lost 3 bases, and 14 bases had no gene match. From germline, CDR1 is MRHNA and CDR2 SNTAGT. The CDR3 loop spans 16 amino acids. CDR3 sequence reads: CASSERVRDRNEEQYF. For the CDR3, the DNA is TGTGCCAGCAGTGAGAGGGTCCGGGACAGGAATGAAGAGCAGTACTTC.

The chain couples TRBV28 to TRBJ2-3; no clear D. The CDR3 totals 15 residues. V was trimmed by 3 bases and J by 0 bases, leaving 10 bases between them. The germline gives CDR1 MDHEN, CDR2 SYDVKM. Here the CDR3 reads CASSLFWPSTDTQYF. The CDR3 region has the DNA TGTGCCAGCAGTTTGTTCTGGCCTAGCACAGATACGCAGTATTTT. Full variable domain (rest looked up from reference TRBV28 and TRBJ2-3): DVKVTQSSRYLVKRTGEKVFLECVQDMDHENMFWYRQDPGLGLRLIYFSYDVKMKEKGDIPEGYSVSREKKERFSLILESASTNQTSMYLCASSLFWPSTDTQYFGPGTRLTVL.

This chain joins TRBV2 and TRBJ2-4, with D unresolved. The germline gives CDR1 SNHLY, CDR2 FYNNEI. V gave up 3 bases and J gave up 0 bases, with 9 bases separating them. The CDR3 has 15 amino acids. CDR3 in amino acids: CASSDPGLAKNIQYF. The CDR3 DNA reads TGTGCCAGCAGTGACCCTGGGCTAGCCAAAAACATTCAGTACTTC.

This chain connects TRBV6-5 to TRBJ1-3, with D uncertain. Germline CDR1 is MNHEY and CDR2 is SVGAGI. The CDR3 totals 15 residues. V lost 0 bases and J lost 4, with 10 bases in between. CDR3 in DNA: TGTGCCAGCAGTTACTCGCACAGAACGGGAAACACCATATATTTT. Amino acid sequence: CASSYSHRTGNTIYF.

The chain carries TRBV2 and TRBJ1-6, with 10 positions matching TRBD1. Germline V CDR1 and CDR2: SNHLY, FYNNEI. Trimming at V came to 4 bases and at J to 4 bases, leaving 7 bases not matched to a gene. The CDR3 extends over 17 amino acids. The CDR3 DNA reads as TGTGCCAGCAGTGGAGGGGACAGGGGACCTTATAATTCACCCCTCCACTTT. Protein: CASSGGDRGPYNSPLHF.

This clone was seen more than once but under ten times. The chain has TRBV6-1 and TRBJ2-1; the match to TRBD1 covers 8 bases. Germline loops: CDR1 MNHNS, CDR2 SASEGT. CDR3 length: 14 residues. Trimming at V came to 6 bases and at J to 6 bases, leaving 7 bases not matched to a gene. CDR3 amino acids: CASSPDRVSNEQFF. The CDR3 DNA is TGTGCCAGCAGCCCGGACAGGGTCAGCAATGAGCAGTTCTTC.

The gene calls are TRBV7-8 and TRBJ2-7, with D possibly being TRBD1 (8 bases). CDR3 length: 17 amino acids. CDR1 SGHVS and CDR2 FQNEAQ come from the germline V gene. V was shortened by 5 bases and J by 3 bases, with 23 bases between the two germline ends. Written as DNA, the CDR3 is TGTGCCAGCAGCCTCGGACAGGGAGGGGGTTTAGGCTACGAGCAGTACTTC. Translation: CASSLGQGGGLGYEQYF.

The chain employs TRBV6-1 and TRBJ1-2, with a tentative D call TRBD1 (5 bases). Germline V CDR1 and CDR2: MNHNS, SASEGT. The CDR3 contains 15 residues. Trimming took 2 bases from V and 4 from J, leaving 14 bases between them. The DNA for the CDR3 is TGTGCCAGCAGTGAAACAGGAATAGTAGGCTATGGCTACACCTTC. Translated: CASSETGIVGYGYTF.

The J gene is TRBJ1-6, the V gene TRBV15; TRBD1 might be the D (6 bases). Germline values: CDR1 LNHNV, CDR2 YYDKDF (reference sequence). V shed 5 bases and J shed 5 bases, with 10 bases lying between them. This CDR3 is built from 14 residues. CDR3: CATSSRTDNSPLHF. In nucleotides, the CDR3 is TGTGCCACCAGCTCTCGGACAGATAATTCACCCCTCCACTTT.

The J gene is TRBJ2-2, the V gene TRBV15; the D gene is possibly TRBD2 (5 bases). The CDR3 loop spans 14 amino acids. Germline values: CDR1 LNHNV, CDR2 YYDKDF (reference sequence). V was pared by 0 bases and J by 5 bases, with 7 bases between. CDR3 region: CATSRDRETGELFF. CDR3 sequence (DNA): TGTGCCACCAGCAGAGATCGGGAAACCGGGGAGCTGTTTTTT.

The genes are TRBV29-1 and TRBJ2-2; D unclear. This CDR3 region has 13 residues. V was shortened by 6 bases and J by 4 bases, with 12 bases between the two germline ends. CDR1 SQVTM and CDR2 ANQGSEA come from the germline V gene. Written as DNA, the CDR3 is TGCAGCGTCCAGCGTACCATCACCGGGGAGCTGTTTTTT. Its protein product is CSVQRTITGELFF.